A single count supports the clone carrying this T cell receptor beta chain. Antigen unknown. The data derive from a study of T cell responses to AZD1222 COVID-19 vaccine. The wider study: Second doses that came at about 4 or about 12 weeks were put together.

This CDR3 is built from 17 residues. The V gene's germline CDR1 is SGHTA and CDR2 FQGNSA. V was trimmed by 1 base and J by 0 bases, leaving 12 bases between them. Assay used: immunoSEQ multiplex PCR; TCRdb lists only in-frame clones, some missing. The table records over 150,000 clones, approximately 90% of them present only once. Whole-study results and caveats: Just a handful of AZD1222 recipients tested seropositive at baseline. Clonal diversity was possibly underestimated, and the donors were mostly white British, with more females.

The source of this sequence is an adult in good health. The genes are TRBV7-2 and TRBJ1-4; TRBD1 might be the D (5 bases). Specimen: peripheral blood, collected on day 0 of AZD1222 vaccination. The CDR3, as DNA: TGTGCCAGCAGCTTAGGTCCAGGGATCGCAACTAATGAAAAACTGTTTTTT. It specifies CASSLGPGIATNEKLFF.